The source of this TCR beta chain is a study of shared clonotypes between healthy human individuals (dated by TCRdb to between 2020 and 2021). Looking at the study overall: A few men and a couple of women, aged 18 to 49 years, made up the cohort. Per donor, three plates each were used for CD4 naive and CD4 memory, two for CD8 naive, and one for CD8 memory. To estimate repertoire size and how much clonotype sharing occurs between individuals, the study deeply sequenced the blood TCR repertoires of five healthy adults. Different laboratories and diverse techniques were used to prepare libraries and sequence TCR repertoires, to increase sequencing depth and limit assay-specific biases. Per donor, leukapheresis produced somewhere between about 0.8 and 9 billion PBMCs.

The donors were healthy, HIV-negative adults who had no recently reported acute infections or vaccinations. Every donor was a Caucasian adult living in Nashville, Tennessee, USA. CD8 memory samples were composed of magnetically selected CD45RO+ cells combined with CCR7-negative CD45RA+ effector memory (TemRA) cells. After blood collection by leukapheresis, PBMCs were isolated using Ficoll-Histopaque density gradient centrifugation and then cryopreserved in the vapor phase of liquid nitrogen. Analytical flow cytometry was used to check the purity and quantity of each magnetically sorted T cell population. Genomic DNA was isolated from every sorted fraction and measured by UV absorbance on a Nanodrop 2000c. Using the deep immunoSEQ assay, multiplex PCR amplified TCR CDR3 regions from genomic DNA. Extracted genomic DNA from each cell subset was spread evenly across all wells of several immunoSEQ 96-well plates, with each plate serving as a replicate. For sorted subsets, each replicate PCR was loaded with about 0.2 ug genomic DNA, equivalent to 25,000 to 35,000 T cell genomes. The purified libraries were quantified using a Qubit 3.0 fluorometer, sized with a Bioanalyzer 2100, and then quantified again using the KAPA Library Quantification kit. Every immunoSEQ 96-well plate was sequenced on a separate single-read 150-cycle Illumina NextSeq 550 flow cell. The authors processed their data as follows. Because the immunoSEQ output included only junctional sequences and no quality scores, the filtering could not be the same as the filtering used for full-length reads. To assign V/J genes and CDR3, sequences were annotated using PyIR, a Python wrapper for IgBLAST v1.9, with IMGT germline references. Any read was removed if the V/J assignment was weak (E-value above 1e-6), the CDR3 was missing, or the read contained stop codons, out-of-frame junctions, or ambiguous translated residues. V3J clonotypes were defined as sequences sharing an identical inferred V gene, J gene, and CDR3 amino acid sequence. Percentage overlap between repertoires was calculated by dividing the number of shared unique clonotypes by the size of the smaller repertoire. Repertoire richness was assessed with RTK rarefaction, the Chao1 estimator, and Recon v2.1 estimates of unobserved clonotypes. For all TCRbeta clonotypes obtained by the gDNA method from a few donors, generation probabilities were computed with OLGA. Held by TCRdb, this immuneACCESS table contains in-frame sequences only and omits some clones. Under half of the omission traces to an unresolved V gene where checked; the cause of the rest is unknown. That table supplies the V and J calls and clone size; D and trimming were determined from the DNA. The sample table records roughly 110,000 clones; under 70% of these occur just once. Of the sample, about 26% falls within the top ten clones.

In this sample, this clone turned up once. Its specific antigen is unknown. Per-nucleotide qualities are absent, and no much larger clonotype sits a single base away. Sequences SGHVS (CDR1) and FNYEAQ (CDR2) are obtained from the germline V gene. V drops 7 bases and J drops 6 bases, leaving 15 bases in between. The cysteine opens and the phenylalanine closes a CDR3 of 14 amino acids. Left in the record is the CDR3 DNA by itself, 42 bases read in frame from the first base. Summary of the overall study and its limitations: Sampling was restricted to blood, and TCR repertoires in tissues likely differ from the TCR repertoires found in blood. Approximately 4.8% of naive CD4, 3.5% of naive CD8, approximately 2% of memory CD4, and roughly 0.4% of memory CD8 clonotypes were shared across four donors. Because the study included only a small number of donors, the genetic and exposure-history diversity represented was limited. Pairwise subsampling indicated that sequencing depth was expected to affect the degree of clonotype sharing among donors. Compared with non-shared clonotypes, the clonotypes found in all four sorted-subset donors had higher generation probabilities. Rarefaction of sorted-subset datasets indicated incomplete sequencing despite the large sequencing depth. Naive subsets generally had larger estimated clonotype richness than memory subsets did.

The rearrangement joined TRBV7-6 to TRBJ2-2; a confident D gene designation cannot be given. The receptor's source is a woman aged 25 to 39 in good health. The sequenced sample consisted of memory CD8+ T cells sorted from blood. The label giving this sample's cell subset or site can be read as: CD45RO+ cells pooled with CCR7-negative TemRA cells. CDR3 sequence: CASTIPGKPGELFF. The sequence in DNA is TGTGCCAGCACCATTCCGGGCAAGCCCGGGGAGCTGTTTTTT. Supplemented by the reference TRBV7-6 and TRBJ2-2 proteins around the CDR3, the complete variable domain is GAGVSQSPRYKVTKRGQDVALRCDPISGHVSLYWYRQALGQGPEFLTYFNYEAQQDKSGLPNDRFSAERPEGSISTLTIQRTEQRDSAMYRCASTIPGKPGELFFGEGSRLTVL.